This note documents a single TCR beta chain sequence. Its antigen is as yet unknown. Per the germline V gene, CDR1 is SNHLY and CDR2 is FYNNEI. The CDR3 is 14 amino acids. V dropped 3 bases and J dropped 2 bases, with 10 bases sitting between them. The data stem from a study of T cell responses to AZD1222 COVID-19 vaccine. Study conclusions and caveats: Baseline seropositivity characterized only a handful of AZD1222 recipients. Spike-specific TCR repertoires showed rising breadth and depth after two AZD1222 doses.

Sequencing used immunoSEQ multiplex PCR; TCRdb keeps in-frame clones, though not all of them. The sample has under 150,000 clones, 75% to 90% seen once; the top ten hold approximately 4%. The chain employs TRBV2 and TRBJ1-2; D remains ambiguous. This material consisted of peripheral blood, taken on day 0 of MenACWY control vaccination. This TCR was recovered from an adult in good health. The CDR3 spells CASSDSNGNYGYTF. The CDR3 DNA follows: TGTGCCAGCAGTGACAGTAACGGGAACTATGGCTACACCTTC.